This entry concerns a single TCR beta chain. Libraries were prepared by immunoSEQ multiplex PCR; TCRdb keeps only in-frame clonotypes and omits some of them. The table lists 55,000 to 75,000 clones, around 90% of them singletons. These data belong to a study of blood T cell repertoires in COVID-19. Looking at the study overall: Collection of acute and convalescent COVID-19 samples took place in the United States, Italy and Spain.

CDR3 length: 15 residues. V was clipped by 4 bases and J by 0 bases, with 10 bases between them. The germline V gene has CDR1 LNHDA and CDR2 SQIVND (reference sequence). V is TRBV19 and J is TRBJ1-3, with a tentative D call TRBD1 (5 bases). Sequencing was carried out using peripheral blood. The clonotype was recovered from a man aged 55-75 years with acute or convalescent COVID-19. DNA for the CDR3: TGTGCCAGTAGTAGACAGCGTTTCTCTGGAAACACCATATATTTT. Amino acids: CASSRQRFSGNTIYF.